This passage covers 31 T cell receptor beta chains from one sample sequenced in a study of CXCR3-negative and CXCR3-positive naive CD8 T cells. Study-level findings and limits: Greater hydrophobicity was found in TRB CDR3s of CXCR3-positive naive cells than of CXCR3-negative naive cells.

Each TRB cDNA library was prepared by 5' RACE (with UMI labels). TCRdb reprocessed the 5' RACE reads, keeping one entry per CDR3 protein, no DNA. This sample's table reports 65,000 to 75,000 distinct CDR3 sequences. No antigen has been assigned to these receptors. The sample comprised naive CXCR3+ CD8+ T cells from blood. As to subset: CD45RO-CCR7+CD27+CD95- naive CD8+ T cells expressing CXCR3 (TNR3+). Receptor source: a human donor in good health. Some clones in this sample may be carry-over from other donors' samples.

The CDR3 protein is CASSPFRGLGTDTQYF. V is TRBV25-1 and J is TRBJ2-3; with no DNA, the TCRdb D assignment of TRBD1 cannot be verified. This CDR3 spans 16 amino acids. Looked up from germline, CDR1 is MGHDK and CDR2 is SYGVNS.

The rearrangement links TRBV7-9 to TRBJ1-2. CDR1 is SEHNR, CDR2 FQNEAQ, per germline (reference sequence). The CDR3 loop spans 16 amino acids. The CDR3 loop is CASSFGAPDAASGYTF.

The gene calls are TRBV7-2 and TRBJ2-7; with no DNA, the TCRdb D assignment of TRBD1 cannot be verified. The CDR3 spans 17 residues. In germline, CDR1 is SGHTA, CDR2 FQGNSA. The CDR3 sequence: CASSLGLGTGVRYEQYF. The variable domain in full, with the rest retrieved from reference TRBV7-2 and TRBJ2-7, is GAGVSQSPSNKVTEKGKDVELRCDPISGHTALYWYRQSLGQGLEFLIYFQGNSAPDKSGLPSDRFSAERTGGSVSTLTIQRTQQEDSAVYLCASSLGLGTGVRYEQYFGPGTRLTVT.

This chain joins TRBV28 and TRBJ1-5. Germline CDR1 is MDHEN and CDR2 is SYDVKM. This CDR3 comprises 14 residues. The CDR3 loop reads CASSWRNGNQPQHF.

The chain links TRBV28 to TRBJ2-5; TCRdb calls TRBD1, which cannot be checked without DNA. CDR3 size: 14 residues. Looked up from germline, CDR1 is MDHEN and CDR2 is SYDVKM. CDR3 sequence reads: CASSDRVAQETQYF.

The CDR3: CASSFPDSRSYNEQFF. The rearrangement links TRBV7-9 to TRBJ2-1; TCRdb lists TRBD1, though no DNA is available to test this call. Per the germline V gene, CDR1 is SEHNR and CDR2 is FQNEAQ (reference sequence). The CDR3 length is 16 residues. Full variable domain (rest looked up from reference TRBV7-9 and TRBJ2-1): DTGVSQNPRHKITKRGQNVTFRCDPISEHNRLYWYRQTLGQGPEFLTYFQNEAQLEKSRLLSDRFSAERPKGSFSTLEIQRTEQGDSAMYLCASSFPDSRSYNEQFFGPGTRLTVL.

This chain's CDR3 is CASSGQRSGGANEQFF. The chain combines TRBV7-6 with TRBJ2-1; TCRdb designates TRBD2, a call that cannot be tested without DNA. Germline V gives CDR1 SGHVS, CDR2 FNYEAQ. The length of the CDR3 is 16 residues.

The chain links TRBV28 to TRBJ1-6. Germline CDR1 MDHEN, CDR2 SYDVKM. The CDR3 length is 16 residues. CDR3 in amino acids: CASSRTRSSYNSPLHF.

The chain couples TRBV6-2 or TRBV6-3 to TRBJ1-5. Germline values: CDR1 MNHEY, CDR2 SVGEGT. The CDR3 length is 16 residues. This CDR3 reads CASSLARQNSNQPQHF.

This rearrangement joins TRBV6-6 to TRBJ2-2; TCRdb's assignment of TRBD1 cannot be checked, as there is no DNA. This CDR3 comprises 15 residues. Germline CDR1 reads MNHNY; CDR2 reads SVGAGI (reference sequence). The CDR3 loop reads CASSYSTGAAGELFF.

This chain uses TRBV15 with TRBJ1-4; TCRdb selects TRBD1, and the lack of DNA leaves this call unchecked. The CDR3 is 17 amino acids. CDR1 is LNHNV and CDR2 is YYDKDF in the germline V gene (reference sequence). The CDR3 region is CATSSTKEGTGNEKLFF.

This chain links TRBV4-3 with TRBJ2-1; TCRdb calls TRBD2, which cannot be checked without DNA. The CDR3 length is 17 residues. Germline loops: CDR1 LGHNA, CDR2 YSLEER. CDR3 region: CASSQDARGAAYNEQFF.

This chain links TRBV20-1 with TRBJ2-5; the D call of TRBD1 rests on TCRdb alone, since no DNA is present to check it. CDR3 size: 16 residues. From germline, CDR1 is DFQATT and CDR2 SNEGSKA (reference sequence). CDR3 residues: CSARSPGTGDQETQYF.

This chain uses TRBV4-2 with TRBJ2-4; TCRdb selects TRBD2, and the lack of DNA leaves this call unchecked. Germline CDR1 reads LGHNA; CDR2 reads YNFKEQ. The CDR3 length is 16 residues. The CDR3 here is CASSHSGGAAKNIQYF.

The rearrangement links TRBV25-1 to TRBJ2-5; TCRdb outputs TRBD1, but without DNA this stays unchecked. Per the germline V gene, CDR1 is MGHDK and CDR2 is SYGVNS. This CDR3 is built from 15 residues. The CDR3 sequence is CASMLDRVLGETQYF.

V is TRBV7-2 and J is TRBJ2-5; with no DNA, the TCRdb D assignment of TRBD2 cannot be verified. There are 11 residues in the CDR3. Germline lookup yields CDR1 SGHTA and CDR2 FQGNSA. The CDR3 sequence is CASRNASGVTF.

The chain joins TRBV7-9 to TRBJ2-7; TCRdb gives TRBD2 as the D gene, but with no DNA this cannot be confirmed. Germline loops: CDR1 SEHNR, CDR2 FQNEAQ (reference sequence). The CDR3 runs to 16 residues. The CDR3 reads CASSLVFSSGSYEQYF.

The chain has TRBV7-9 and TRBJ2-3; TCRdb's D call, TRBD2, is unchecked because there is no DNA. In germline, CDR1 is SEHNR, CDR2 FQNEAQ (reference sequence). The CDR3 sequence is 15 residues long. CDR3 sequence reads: CASSLVAGSTDTQYF.

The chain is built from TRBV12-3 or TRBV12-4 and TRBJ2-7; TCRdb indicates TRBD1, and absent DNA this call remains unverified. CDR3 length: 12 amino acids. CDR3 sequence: CASGSGDYEQYF.

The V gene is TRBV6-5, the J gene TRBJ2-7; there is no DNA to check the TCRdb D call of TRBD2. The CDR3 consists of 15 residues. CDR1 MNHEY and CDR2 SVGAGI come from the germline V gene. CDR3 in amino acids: CASSRGLAGIDEQYF.

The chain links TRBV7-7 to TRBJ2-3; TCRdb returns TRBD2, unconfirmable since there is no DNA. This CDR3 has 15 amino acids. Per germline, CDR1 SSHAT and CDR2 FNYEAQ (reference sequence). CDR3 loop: CASSLTPSAGDTQYF.

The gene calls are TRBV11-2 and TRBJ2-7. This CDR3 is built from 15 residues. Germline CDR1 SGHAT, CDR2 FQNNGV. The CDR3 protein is CASSSPARQAYEQYF.

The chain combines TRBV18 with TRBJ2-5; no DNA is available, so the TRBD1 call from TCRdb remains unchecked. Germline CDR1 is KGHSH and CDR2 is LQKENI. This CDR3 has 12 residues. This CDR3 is CASSPAGETQYF.

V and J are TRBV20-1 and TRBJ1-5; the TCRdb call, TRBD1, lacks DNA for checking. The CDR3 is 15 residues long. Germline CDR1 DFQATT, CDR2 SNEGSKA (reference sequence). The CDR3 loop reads CSAWTGGEGNQPQHF.

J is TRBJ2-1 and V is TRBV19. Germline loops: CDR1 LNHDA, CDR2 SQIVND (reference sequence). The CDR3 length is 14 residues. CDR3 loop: CASSIISSYNEQFF.

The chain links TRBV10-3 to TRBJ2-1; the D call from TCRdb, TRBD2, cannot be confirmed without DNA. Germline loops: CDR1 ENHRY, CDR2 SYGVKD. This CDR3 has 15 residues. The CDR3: CAIRDGTSLLNEQFF.

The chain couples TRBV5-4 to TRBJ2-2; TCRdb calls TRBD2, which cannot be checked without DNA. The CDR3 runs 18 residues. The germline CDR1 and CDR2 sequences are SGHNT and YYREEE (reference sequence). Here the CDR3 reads CASSLVVLAGMNTGELFF.

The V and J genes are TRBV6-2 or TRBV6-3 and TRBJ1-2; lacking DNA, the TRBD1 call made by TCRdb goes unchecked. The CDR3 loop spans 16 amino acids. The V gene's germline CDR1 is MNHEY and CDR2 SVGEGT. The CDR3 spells CASSRGTSTTNFGYTF.

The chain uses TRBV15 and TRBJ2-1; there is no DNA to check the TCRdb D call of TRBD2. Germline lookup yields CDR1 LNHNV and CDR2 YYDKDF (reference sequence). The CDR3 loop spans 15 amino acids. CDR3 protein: CATSRVAGGYNEQFF. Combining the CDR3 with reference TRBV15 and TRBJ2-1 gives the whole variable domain DAMVIQNPRYQVTQFGKPVTLSCSQTLNHNVMYWYQQKSSQAPKLLFHYYDKDFNNEADTPDNFQSRRPNTSFCFLDIRSPGLGDTAMYLCATSRVAGGYNEQFFGPGTRLTVL.

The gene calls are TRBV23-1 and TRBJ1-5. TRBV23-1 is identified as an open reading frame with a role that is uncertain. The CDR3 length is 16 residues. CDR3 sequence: CASTLSRGLGNQPQHF.

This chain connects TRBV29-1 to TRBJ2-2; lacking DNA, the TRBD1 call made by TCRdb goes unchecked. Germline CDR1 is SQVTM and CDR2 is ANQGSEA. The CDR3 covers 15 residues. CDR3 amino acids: CSANPGQGVAGELFF.